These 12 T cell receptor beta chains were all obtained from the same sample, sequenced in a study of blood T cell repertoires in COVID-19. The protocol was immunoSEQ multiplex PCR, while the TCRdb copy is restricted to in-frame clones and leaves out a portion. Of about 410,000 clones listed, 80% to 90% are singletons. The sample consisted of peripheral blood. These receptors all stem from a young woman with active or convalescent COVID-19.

The CDR3 DNA reads TGTGCCAGCAGACTCCAGAACACCGGGGAGCTGTTTTTT. Encoded protein: CASRLQNTGELFF. The chain is built from TRBV6-6 and TRBJ2-2, with D uncertain. Deletions cut 6 bases from V and 1 base from J, with 6 bases between. Germline assignment: CDR1 MNHNY and CDR2 SVGAGI (reference sequence). The CDR3 sequence is 13 residues long.

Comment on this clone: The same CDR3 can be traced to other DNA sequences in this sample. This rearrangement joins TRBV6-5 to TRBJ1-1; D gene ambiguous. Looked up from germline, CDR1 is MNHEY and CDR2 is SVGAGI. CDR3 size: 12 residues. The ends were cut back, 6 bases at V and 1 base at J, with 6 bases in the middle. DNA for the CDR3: TGTGCCAGCAGCTATCGGAACACTGAAGCTTTCTTT. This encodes CASSYRNTEAFF.

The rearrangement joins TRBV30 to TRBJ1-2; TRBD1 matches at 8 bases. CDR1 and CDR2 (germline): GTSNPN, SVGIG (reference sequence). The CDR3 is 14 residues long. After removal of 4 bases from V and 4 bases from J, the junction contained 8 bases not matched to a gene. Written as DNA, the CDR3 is TGTGCCTGGATGAACAGGGGGTATACCTATGGCTACACCTTC. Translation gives CAWMNRGYTYGYTF.

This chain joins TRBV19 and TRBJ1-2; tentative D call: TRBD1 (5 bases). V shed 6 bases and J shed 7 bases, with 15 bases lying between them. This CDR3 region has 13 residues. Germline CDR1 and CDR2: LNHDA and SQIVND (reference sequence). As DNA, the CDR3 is TGTGCCAGTAGAGCGGAGGGGAGTGTTGGCTACACCTTC. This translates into CASRAEGSVGYTF. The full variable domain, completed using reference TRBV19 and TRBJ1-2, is DGGITQSPKYLFRKEGQNVTLSCEQNLNHDAMYWYRQDPGQGLRLIYYSQIVNDFQKGDIAEGYSVSREKKESFPLTVTSAQKNPTAFYLCASRAEGSVGYTFGSGTRLTVV.

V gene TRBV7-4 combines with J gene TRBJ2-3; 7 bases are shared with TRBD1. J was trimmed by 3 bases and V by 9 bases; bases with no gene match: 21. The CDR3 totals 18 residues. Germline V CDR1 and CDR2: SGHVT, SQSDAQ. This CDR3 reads CARGPKTLTGELTDTQYF. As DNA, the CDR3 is TGTGCCAGAGGTCCTAAAACCCTAACAGGGGAGTTGACAGATACGCAGTATTTT.

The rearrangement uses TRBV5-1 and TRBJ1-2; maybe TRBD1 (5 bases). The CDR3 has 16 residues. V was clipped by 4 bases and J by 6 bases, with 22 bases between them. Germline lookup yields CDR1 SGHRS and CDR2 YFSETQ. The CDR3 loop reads CASSLHSSTETNGYTF. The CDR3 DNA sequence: TGCGCCAGCAGCCTACATTCATCGACAGAGACGAATGGCTACACCTTC.

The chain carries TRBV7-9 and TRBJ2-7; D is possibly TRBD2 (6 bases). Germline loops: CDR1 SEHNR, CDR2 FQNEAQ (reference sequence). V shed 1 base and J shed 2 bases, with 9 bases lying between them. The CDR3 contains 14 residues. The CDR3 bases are TGTGCCAGCAGCTTAGTCCGGGAGACCTACGAGCAGTACTTC. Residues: CASSLVRETYEQYF.

The CDR3 spells CASSPTQNTEAFF. In nucleotides, the CDR3 is TGTGCCAGCAGCCCGACACAGAACACTGAAGCTTTCTTT. The chain links TRBV7-9 to TRBJ1-1; D is unclear. With 5 bases removed from V and 1 base from J, the gap between germline ends came to 8 bases. Germline loops: CDR1 SEHNR, CDR2 FQNEAQ (reference sequence). The CDR3 has 13 amino acids.

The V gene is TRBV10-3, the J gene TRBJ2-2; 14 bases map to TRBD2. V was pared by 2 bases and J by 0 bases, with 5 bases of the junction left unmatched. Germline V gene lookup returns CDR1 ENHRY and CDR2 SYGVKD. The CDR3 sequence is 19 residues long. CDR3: CAISEAPGLAGANTGELFF. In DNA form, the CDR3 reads TGTGCCATCAGTGAGGCGCCGGGACTAGCGGGGGCGAACACCGGGGAGCTGTTTTTT.

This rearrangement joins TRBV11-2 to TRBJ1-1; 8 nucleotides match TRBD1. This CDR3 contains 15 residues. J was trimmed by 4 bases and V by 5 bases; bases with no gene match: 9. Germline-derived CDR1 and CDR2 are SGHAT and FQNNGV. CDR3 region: CASSPRGLLSTEAFF. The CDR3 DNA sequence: TGTGCCAGCAGCCCCAGGGGGCTCTTGAGCACTGAAGCTTTCTTT. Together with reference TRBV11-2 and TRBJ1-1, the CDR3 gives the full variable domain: EAGVAQSPRYKIIEKRQSVAFWCNPISGHATLYWYQQILGQGPKLLIQFQNNGVVDDSQLPKDRFSAERLKGVDSTLKIQPAKLEDSAVYLCASSPRGLLSTEAFFGQGTRLTVV.

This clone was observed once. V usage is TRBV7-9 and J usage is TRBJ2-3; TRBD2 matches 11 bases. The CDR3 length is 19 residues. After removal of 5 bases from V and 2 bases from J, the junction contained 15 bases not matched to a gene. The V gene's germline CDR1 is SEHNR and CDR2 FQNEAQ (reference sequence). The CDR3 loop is CASSHPLAGGSLPTDTQYF. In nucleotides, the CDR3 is TGTGCCAGCAGCCACCCTCTAGCGGGGGGATCTCTGCCCACAGATACGCAGTATTTT.

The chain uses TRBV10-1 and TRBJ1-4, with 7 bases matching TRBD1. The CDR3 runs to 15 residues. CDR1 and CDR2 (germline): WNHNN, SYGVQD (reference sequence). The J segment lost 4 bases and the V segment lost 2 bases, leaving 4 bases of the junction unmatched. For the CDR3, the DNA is TGCGCCAGCAGTGAGACCGGGACAGTTAATGAAAAACTGTTTTTT. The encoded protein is CASSETGTVNEKLFF.